The T cell receptor beta chain described here comes from a study of CDR3 diversity in severe acne. Many counts were recorded for this clonotype. In TCRdb, the PCR reads were re-called with MiXCR into one record per CDR3 protein. Of over 100,000 distinct CDR3 sequences listed, roughly 51% are singletons. The germline CDR1 and CDR2 sequences are MNHNS and SASEGT. The V gene end was trimmed by 1 base and the J gene end by 9 bases; junction bases not matched to a gene: 5. The CDR3 is 15 residues long. Sample: blood. This chain connects TRBV6-1 to TRBJ2-1; 11 nucleotides match TRBD2. This receptor was obtained from a male donor with acne. The CDR3 DNA sequence: TGTGCCAGCAGTGAAGTAGGGACTAGCGGTGGTGAGCAGTTCTTC. Its protein is CASSEVGTSGGEQFF.